This TCR beta chain was observed in a study of T-cell memory formation after mild COVID-19. Overall study results and limits: Whereas later expanders leaned CD4+, clones contracting day 15 to 85 showed a balanced CD4/CD8 makeup. Pre-infection memory held some responding clones, suggesting pre-existing cross-reactive T cells responded. Second-wave clones reaching peak frequency on day 37 lacked confirmed SARS-CoV-2 specificity. Clones which contracted sat mainly in CM and EM if CD4+, and in EMRA if CD8+.

A single record per CDR3 protein comes from TCRdb applying MiXCR to the 5' RACE reads. The sample includes 250,000 or so distinct CDR3 sequences, 8.5% to 9.5% of them seen just once. Note on this clonotype: Antigen specificity is unknown.

The material sequenced was PBMCs or a T cell subset sorted from them (not recorded which). This clonotype was obtained from a man aged 18 to 30 who had mild COVID-19 (a few samples of this study predate the infection). Cell type and time point are not known.

CDR3 DNA sequence: TGCGCCAGCAGCCAATCAGGGGGAATGGGCGAGCAGTACTTC. Protein product: CASSQSGGMGEQYF. This rearrangement joins TRBV4-1 to TRBJ2-7; 7 bases fit TRBD1. V lost 2 bases and J lost 6; bases outside the gene matches: 7. The germline gives CDR1 MGHRA, CDR2 YSYEKL. The CDR3 is 14 amino acids.